Shown below are 31 T cell receptor beta chains from a single sample sequenced in a study of beta chain features in type 1 diabetes. As every portion of the isolated RNA was reverse transcribed, the sequencing read expressed TCRB transcripts. Data came from immunoSEQ multiplex PCR; TCRdb stores just in-frame clones and leaves some out. The repertoire includes hundreds of thousands of clones, roughly 13% of them detected once, and 0.022% sits in the top ten. The study's findings and limits: Researchers report that Type 1 diabetes patients had moderately but significantly shorter TCRB CDR3s across all four CD4+ subsets.

These receptors have no identified antigens. Material: naive CD4+ T cells from blood. The receptors shown here come from a man younger than 30 with type 1 diabetes.

The V and J genes are TRBV30 and TRBJ1-4; D is undetermined. V gave up 3 bases and J gave up 2 bases, with 10 bases separating them. CDR1 GTSNPN and CDR2 SVGIG come from the germline V gene (reference sequence). The length of the CDR3 is 14 residues. The CDR3 nucleotides are TGTGCCTGGAGGCCTATGGGGACTAATGAAAAACTGTTTTTT. Amino acid sequence: CAWRPMGTNEKLFF.

This clone showed up just a few times. The chain couples TRBV23-1 to TRBJ2-1, with TRBD1 matching over 7 bases. TRBV23-1 is treated as an ORF (open reading frame) with a function not yet certain. The CDR3 sequence is 21 residues long. V shed 2 bases and J 0 bases; nucleotides not matched to a gene: 19. In DNA form, the CDR3 reads TGCGCCAGCAGTCAACCACTCCCCGGGACAGACTTTGCCAACTCCTACAATGAGCAGTTCTTC. The encoded protein is CASSQPLPGTDFANSYNEQFF.

The rearrangement joins TRBV5-6 to TRBJ2-1; TRBD2 matches 8 bases. The germline V gene encodes CDR1 SGHDT and CDR2 YYEEEE. The CDR3 totals 16 residues. J was trimmed by 6 bases and V by 4 bases; bases with no gene match: 12. CDR3 in amino acids: CASSRLAGTISNEQFF. DNA of the CDR3: TGTGCCAGCAGCAGATTAGCGGGGACTATTTCCAATGAGCAGTTCTTC.

The rearrangement uses TRBV30 and TRBJ1-6; D gene ambiguous. Germline lookup yields CDR1 GTSNPN and CDR2 SVGIG (reference sequence). The CDR3 length is 14 residues. V lost 2 bases and J 8 bases, leaving 13 bases between the germline ends. In DNA, the CDR3 is TGTGCCTGGAGTACCCTGGACGGGGATTCACCCCTCCACTTT. Translation: CAWSTLDGDSPLHF. The variable domain in full, with the rest retrieved from reference TRBV30 and TRBJ1-6, is SQTIHQWPATLVQPVGSPLSLECTVEGTSNPNLYWYRQAAGRGLQLLFYSVGIGQISSEVPQNLSASRPQDRQFILSSKKLLLSDSGFYLCAWSTLDGDSPLHFGNGTRLTVT.

This clone appeared a few times. Other nucleotide sequences in the sample specify the same CDR3. The chain carries TRBV5-1 and TRBJ1-1; weak D call: TRBD1 (5 bases). In germline, CDR1 is SGHRS, CDR2 YFSETQ. V lost 4 bases, J lost 3 bases, and 10 bases lay in between. CDR3 length equals 13 residues. The CDR3 spells CASSLGADTEAFF. The CDR3 coding sequence is TGCGCCAGCAGCCTAGGGGCCGACACTGAAGCTTTCTTT.

This clone was detected only a few times. The J gene is TRBJ2-3, the V gene TRBV19; 7 bases fit TRBD1. V shed 5 bases, J shed 3 bases, and the junction held 17 bases outside the gene matches. Germline V gene data show CDR1 as LNHDA and CDR2 as SQIVND (reference sequence). The CDR3 contains 18 residues. The CDR3 nucleotides are TGTGCCAGTAGTGGGTGGCACTCTTGGACAGGCTCGACAGATACGCAGTATTTT. It encodes CASSGWHSWTGSTDTQYF.

The sample holds a few counts of this clone. The chain combines TRBV30 with TRBJ1-5; D is ambiguous. V was trimmed by 0 bases and J by 2 bases, leaving 8 bases between them. Germline V lookup: CDR1 GTSNPN, CDR2 SVGIG (reference sequence). The length of the CDR3 is 14 residues. CDR3 in DNA: TGTGCCTGGAGTGTACATCTGGGCAATCAGCCCCAGCATTTT. This translates into CAWSVHLGNQPQHF.

The rearrangement links TRBV5-6 to TRBJ1-5, with a tentative D call TRBD1 (5 bases). Germline values: CDR1 SGHDT, CDR2 YYEEEE. V lost 2 bases, J lost 1 base, and 10 bases lay in between. This CDR3 comprises 15 residues. Written as DNA, the CDR3 is TGTGCCAGCAGCTTAGGGGCAATCAGCAATCAGCCCCAGCATTTT. It is translated as CASSLGAISNQPQHF.

This clone has more than one count but fewer than ten. V usage is TRBV9 and J usage is TRBJ1-4; perhaps TRBD1 as D (6 bases). CDR3 size: 15 residues. Germline assignment: CDR1 SGDLS and CDR2 YYNGEE. V was pared by 3 bases and J by 8 bases, with 17 bases between. CDR3 loop: CASSGPGALGEKLFF. CDR3 DNA sequence: TGTGCCAGCAGCGGCCCAGGGGCCCTAGGGGAAAAACTGTTTTTT. The entire variable domain, with the rest obtained from reference TRBV9 and TRBJ1-4, is as follows: DSGVTQTPKHLITATGQRVTLRCSPRSGDLSVYWYQQSLDQGLQFLIQYYNGEERAKGNILERFSAQQFPDLHSELNLSSLELGDSALYFCASSGPGALGEKLFFGSGTQLSVL.

This chain joins TRBV5-1 and TRBJ2-6; D is unresolved. Germline CDR1 and CDR2: SGHRS and YFSETQ. V was pared by 4 bases and J by 2 bases, with 10 bases between. The CDR3 sequence is 15 residues long. The CDR3 loop is CASSRVLTGANVLTF. In nucleotides, the CDR3 is TGCGCCAGCAGCCGGGTCCTTACTGGGGCCAACGTCCTGACTTTC.

The chain couples TRBV12-5 to TRBJ2-1, with unresolved D. From germline, CDR1 is LGHNT and CDR2 FRNRAP. The CDR3 loop spans 11 amino acids. The V end was cut by 9 bases, the J end by 0 bases, with 3 bases between. The CDR3 here is CASSSYNEQFF. DNA of the CDR3: TGTGCTAGCAGCTCCTACAATGAGCAGTTCTTC.

This chain uses TRBV7-6 with TRBJ2-2; no firm D call. The CDR3 loop spans 17 amino acids. Looked up from germline, CDR1 is SGHVS and CDR2 is FNYEAQ. V shed 0 bases and J shed 3 bases, with 14 bases lying between them. CDR3 DNA sequence: TGTGCCAGCAGCTTAGCGTCCAAGTCGTTGGACACCGGGGAGCTGTTTTTT. It codes for CASSLASKSLDTGELFF.

There are a few counts of this clone. The V call is TRBV19, the J call TRBJ1-2; D uncertain. Germline CDR1 is LNHDA and CDR2 is SQIVND (reference sequence). The CDR3 is made up of 15 amino acids. V lost 2 bases and J lost 1, with 11 bases in between. The CDR3 region has the DNA TGTGCCAGTAGTATACAATTCGGGATTAACTATGGCTACACCTTC. Translation: CASSIQFGINYGYTF.

The V gene is TRBV15, the J gene TRBJ2-3; D might be TRBD1 (6 bases). V was trimmed by 6 bases and J by 3 bases, leaving 13 bases between them. Per the germline V gene, CDR1 is LNHNV and CDR2 is YYDKDF (reference sequence). There are 14 residues in the CDR3. CDR3 nucleotide sequence: TGTGCCACCAGGAGTGTCAGGGGAACAGATACGCAGTATTTT. Translation: CATRSVRGTDTQYF.

V gene TRBV7-2 combines with J gene TRBJ2-7; a possible D gene is TRBD1 (6 bases). The CDR3 has 15 residues. Germline V gene data show CDR1 as SGHTA and CDR2 as FQGNSA. Trimming removed 2 bases from V and 0 bases from J, with 11 bases in between. This CDR3 is CASSLRQGSSYEQYF. CDR3 DNA sequence: TGTGCCAGCAGCTTAAGGCAGGGGAGCTCCTACGAGCAGTACTTC.

In this sample, this clone turned up a few times. V usage is TRBV4-1 and J usage is TRBJ2-7; TRBD1 or TRBD2 may be the D gene (6 bases each). This CDR3 has 15 amino acids. V lost 3 bases and J lost 3, with 15 bases in between. Germline V gives CDR1 MGHRA, CDR2 YSYEKL. DNA of the CDR3: TGCGCCAGCAGCCACGGGACACTGGGACTCTACGAGCAGTACTTC. Translation: CASSHGTLGLYEQYF.

This clone has only a few counts. The V call is TRBV9, the J call TRBJ1-2, with TRBD1 identical over 7 bases. Germline V lookup: CDR1 SGDLS, CDR2 YYNGEE. This CDR3 comprises 13 residues. J was trimmed by 8 bases and V by 1 base; bases with no gene match: 5. The chain's CDR3 is CASSVIQGEGYTF. The CDR3 region has the DNA TGTGCCAGCAGCGTAATCCAGGGGGAAGGCTACACCTTC.

The chain uses TRBV30 and TRBJ2-4; 7 bases line up with TRBD2. V shed 3 bases and J 3 bases; nucleotides not matched to a gene: 8. Germline CDR1 reads GTSNPN; CDR2 reads SVGIG (reference sequence). The CDR3 loop spans 15 amino acids. CDR3 bases: TGTGCCTGGAGCCTTTCGGGCGGGGGCAAAAACATTCAGTACTTC. Its translation is CAWSLSGGGKNIQYF.

V usage is TRBV29-1 and J usage is TRBJ1-4; D remains ambiguous. The CDR3 has 14 amino acids. Germline V gene data show CDR1 as SQVTM and CDR2 as ANQGSEA. The V end was cut by 0 bases, the J end by 11 bases, with 16 bases between. The CDR3 loop is CSVEERETVKKLFF. DNA of the CDR3: TGCAGCGTTGAAGAACGTGAAACAGTAAAGAAACTGTTTTTT.

This clone occurred a few times. V usage is TRBV5-6 and J usage is TRBJ2-1, with D possibly TRBD2 on 6 matching bases. From germline, CDR1 is SGHDT and CDR2 YYEEEE. V lost 1 base and J 9 bases, leaving 14 bases between the germline ends. The CDR3 loop spans 14 amino acids. The CDR3 sequence: CASSLMGVSGEQFF. CDR3 nucleotides: TGTGCCAGCAGCTTGATGGGGGTTAGCGGTGAGCAGTTCTTC.

The chain uses TRBV10-3 and TRBJ1-6; D is possibly TRBD1 (5 bases). The CDR3 runs to 16 residues. From germline, CDR1 is ENHRY and CDR2 SYGVKD. V lost 3 bases and J lost 7, with 16 bases in between. The CDR3 here is CAISEISGTPNSPLHF. The CDR3 coding sequence is TGTGCCATCAGTGAAATCTCAGGGACGCCGAATTCACCCCTCCACTTT.

Comment on this clone: The sample has other DNA sequences that encode this CDR3 too. This chain joins TRBV9 and TRBJ1-2; a weak D match, TRBD1 (5 bases). CDR1 and CDR2 from the germline V gene are SGDLS and YYNGEE. CDR3 length: 13 amino acids. Between the trimmed V and J ends, which lost 0 bases and 5 bases, there was a span of 8 bases. CDR3 DNA sequence: TGTGCCAGCAGCGTAGGTCAGGGATATGGCTACACCTTC. This translates into CASSVGQGYGYTF.

This chain links TRBV6-1 with TRBJ1-5; 8 nucleotides agree with TRBD1. The CDR3 has 13 amino acids. Germline CDR1 reads MNHNS; CDR2 reads SASEGT. V lost 7 bases to trimming and J lost 4 bases; unmatched junction nucleotides: 3. CDR3 coding DNA: TGTGCCAGCAACAGACAGGGGAATCAGCCCCAGCATTTT. Protein: CASNRQGNQPQHF.

The V gene is TRBV7-8, the J gene TRBJ1-5, with 8 bases lining up with TRBD1. V was clipped by 1 base and J by 3 bases; unmatched bases: 5. The CDR3 has 16 amino acids. From germline, CDR1 is SGHVS and CDR2 FQNEAQ. Written as DNA, the CDR3 is TGTGCCAGCAGCTTAGAGGGGACAGGCAACAATCAGCCCCAGCATTTT. It specifies CASSLEGTGNNQPQHF.

This clone was found a few times. V is TRBV30 and J is TRBJ1-2; D is unclear. The CDR3 is 11 residues long. The V gene's germline CDR1 is GTSNPN and CDR2 SVGIG (reference sequence). V was clipped by 3 bases and J by 5 bases, with 7 bases between them. The CDR3 bases are TGTGCCTGGAGCCCGGATTATGGCTACACCTTC. Amino acid sequence: CAWSPDYGYTF.

In this sample, this clone turned up a few times. This sequence joins TRBV4-1 and TRBJ1-4, with no clear D. The CDR3 is made up of 16 amino acids. The V and J ends lost 2 bases and 0 bases respectively, with 10 bases between them. Germline V gives CDR1 MGHRA, CDR2 YSYEKL. CDR3 coding DNA: TGCGCCAGCAGCCAAAACAGTGATGCAACTAATGAAAAACTGTTTTTT. Protein product: CASSQNSDATNEKLFF.

The chain has TRBV9 and TRBJ1-1; maybe TRBD1 (5 bases). Germline CDR1 is SGDLS and CDR2 is YYNGEE. V was trimmed by 4 bases and J by 4 bases, leaving 17 bases between them. The CDR3 length is 15 residues. The CDR3 DNA follows: TGTGCCAGCAGCTCACCGCCCGTGGGGGGCACTGAAGCTTTCTTT. Protein sequence: CASSSPPVGGTEAFF.

This clone was picked up a small number of times. The CDR3: CASRTEPNYGYTF. CDR3 nucleotide sequence: TGTGCCAGTCGGACAGAGCCTAACTATGGCTACACCTTC. This sequence joins TRBV19 and TRBJ1-2; tentative D call: TRBD1 (6 bases). This CDR3 spans 13 amino acids. V gave up 8 bases and J gave up 0 bases, with 10 bases separating them. The V gene's germline CDR1 is LNHDA and CDR2 SQIVND (reference sequence).

This CDR3 reads CAAQSYTGELFF. The CDR3 bases are TGTGCCGCTCAGAGTTACACCGGGGAGCTGTTTTTT. The chain couples TRBV25-1 to TRBJ2-2; D unclear. CDR1 is MGHDK and CDR2 is SYGVNS in the germline V gene. Trimming took 11 bases from V and 3 from J, leaving 10 bases between them. The CDR3 extends over 12 amino acids.

This clone was counted only a few times. The CDR3 loop is CSVESGQGYDEQYF. CDR3 DNA: TGCAGCGTTGAATCGGGACAGGGTTACGACGAGCAGTACTTC. The chain couples TRBV29-1 to TRBJ2-7; 9 positions agree with TRBD1. The J segment lost 5 bases and the V segment lost 2 bases, leaving 7 bases of the junction unmatched. Germline-derived CDR1 and CDR2 are SQVTM and ANQGSEA. The CDR3 totals 14 residues.

Here the CDR3 DNA reads TGTGCCAGCAGCCCCGGATCCCAGCCCCAAGAGACCCAGTACTTC. This translates into CASSPGSQPQETQYF. The chain uses TRBV5-4 and TRBJ2-5, with no clear D. V shed 4 bases and J shed 1 base, with 14 bases lying between them. The CDR3 spans 15 residues. From germline, CDR1 is SGHNT and CDR2 YYREEE (reference sequence).